The T cell receptor (beta chain) under discussion was sequenced for a study of human T cells and chemical hapten exposure. TCRdb fed the RACE reads into MiXCR, producing one record per CDR3 protein. The table lists 350,000 to 400,000 distinct CDR3 sequences, 5.1% of them singletons. Indicated time point: pre-sensitization, week 0. Treatment specified: therapeutic diphenylcyclopropenone sensitization with weekly scalp DPC. This TCR derives from a woman aged 45-65 years with alopecia areata. Some clones in this sample may be carry-over from other donors' samples. The material was whole blood, obtained in connection with sensitization to the hapten diphenylcyclopropenone (DPC).

CDR3 region: CASSFYVRGSYEQYF. For the CDR3, the DNA is TGTGCCAGCAGCTTCTACGTCAGGGGAAGCTACGAGCAGTACTTC. The chain couples TRBV7-8 to TRBJ2-7; tentatively, D is TRBD1 (6 bases). Per the germline V gene, CDR1 is SGHVS and CDR2 is FQNEAQ. The CDR3 runs 15 residues. V lost 3 bases, J lost 3 bases, and 15 bases lay in between.